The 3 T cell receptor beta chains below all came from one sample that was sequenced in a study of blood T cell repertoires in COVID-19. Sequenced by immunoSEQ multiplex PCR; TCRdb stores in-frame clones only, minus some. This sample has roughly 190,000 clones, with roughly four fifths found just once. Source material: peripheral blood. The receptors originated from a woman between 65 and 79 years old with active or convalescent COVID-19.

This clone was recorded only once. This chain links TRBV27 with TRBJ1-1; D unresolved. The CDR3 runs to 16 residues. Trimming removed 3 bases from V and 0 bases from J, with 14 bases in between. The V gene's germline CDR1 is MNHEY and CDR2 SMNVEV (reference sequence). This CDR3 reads CASSLGRRNMNTEAFF. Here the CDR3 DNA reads TGTGCCAGCAGTTTGGGCAGGCGAAACATGAACACTGAAGCTTTCTTT.

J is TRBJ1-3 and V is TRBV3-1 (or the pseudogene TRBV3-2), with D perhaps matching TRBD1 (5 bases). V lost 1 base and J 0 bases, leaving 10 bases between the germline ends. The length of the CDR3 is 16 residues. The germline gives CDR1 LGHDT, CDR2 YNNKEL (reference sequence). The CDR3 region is CASSQVLGLSGNTIYF. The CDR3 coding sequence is TGTGCCAGCAGCCAAGTTCTGGGACTCTCTGGAAACACCATATATTTT.

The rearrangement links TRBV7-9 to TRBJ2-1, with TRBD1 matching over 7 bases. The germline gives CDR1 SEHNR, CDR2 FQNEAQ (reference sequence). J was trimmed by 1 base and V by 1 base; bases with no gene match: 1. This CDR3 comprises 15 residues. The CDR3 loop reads CASSLEQGSYNEQFF. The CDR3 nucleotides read TGTGCCAGCAGCTTAGAACAGGGGTCCTACAATGAGCAGTTCTTC.